This T cell receptor (beta chain) appears in the sequencing data of a study of beta chain features in type 1 diabetes. The study's findings and limits: Type 1 diabetes patients had TCRB CDR3s that were shorter (moderately but significantly so) in all four CD4+ subsets.

Regarding this clone: No antigen is known for it.

As every portion of the isolated RNA was reverse transcribed, the sequencing read expressed TCRB transcripts. Using immunoSEQ multiplex PCR, the repertoire was profiled, and TCRdb retains in-frame clones only, with some absent. The sample yields around 650,000 clones, over 10% seen once. This CDR3 contains 14 residues. The V end lost 8 bases, the J end lost 0 bases, and 13 bases lay between the germline ends. Germline assignment: CDR1 SNHLY and CDR2 FYNNEI. V usage is TRBV2 and J usage is TRBJ1-1; no firm D call. The specimen was naive CD4+ T cells from blood. This TCR was recovered from a man aged 30 to 39 with type 1 diabetes. The CDR3 loop is CASGLPQLNTEAFF. The CDR3 coding sequence is TGTGCCAGCGGGCTACCGCAGTTGAACACTGAAGCTTTCTTT.